These 7 T cell receptor beta chains were sequenced from one sample in a study of T cell responses to AZD1222 COVID-19 vaccine. Sequencing was performed with immunoSEQ multiplex PCR; in TCRdb, only in-frame clones are kept and a portion is missing. The table records around 110,000 clones, 80% to 90% of them present only once. This specimen consisted of peripheral blood, obtained on day 0 of MenACWY control vaccination. Receptors originate from an adult in good health.

This chain uses TRBV18 with TRBJ1-6; D is ambiguous. The CDR3 is made up of 13 amino acids. V dropped 2 bases and J dropped 7 bases, with 6 bases sitting between them. In germline, CDR1 is KGHSH, CDR2 LQKENI. CDR3: CASSPERNSPLHF. DNA of the CDR3: TGTGCCAGCTCACCAGAAAGAAATTCACCCCTCCACTTT. The variable domain in full, with the rest retrieved from reference TRBV18 and TRBJ1-6, is NAGVMQNPRHLVRRRGQEARLRCSPMKGHSHVYWYRQLPEEGLKFMVYLQKENIIDESGMPKERFSAEFPKEGPSILRIQQVVRGDSAAYFCASSPERNSPLHFGNGTRLTVT.

CDR3 sequence reads: CASRPRGGQPQHF. The CDR3 DNA follows: TGTGCCAGCAGGCCGCGGGGGGGTCAGCCCCAGCATTTT. This sequence joins TRBV6-5 and TRBJ1-5; tentatively, D is TRBD1 (5 bases). Trimming took 6 bases from V and 6 from J, leaving 12 bases between them. From germline, CDR1 is MNHEY and CDR2 SVGAGI. The CDR3 loop spans 13 amino acids.

This chain uses TRBV7-9 with TRBJ2-5; 9 bases agree with TRBD1. The V and J ends lost 4 bases and 3 bases, in that order; junction bases with no gene match: 6. Germline V CDR1 and CDR2: SEHNR, FQNEAQ (reference sequence). The CDR3 spans 15 residues. CDR3 sequence (DNA): TGTGCCAGCAGCTCGCGAAGGACAGGGGAAGAGACCCAGTACTTC. Its translation: CASSSRRTGEETQYF.

The chain combines TRBV11-2 with TRBJ1-6; a possible D gene is TRBD1 (6 bases). V was shortened by 6 bases and J by 0 bases, with 21 bases between the two germline ends. The germline CDR1 and CDR2 sequences are SGHAT and FQNNGV. The CDR3 is 19 amino acids. The CDR3 loop reads CASSFLPTGSSSYNSPLHF. CDR3 sequence (DNA): TGTGCCAGCAGTTTCCTTCCGACAGGCTCTAGCTCCTATAATTCACCCCTCCACTTT.

The rearrangement uses TRBV19 and TRBJ2-7; tentatively, D is TRBD2 (6 bases). Germline values: CDR1 LNHDA, CDR2 SQIVND (reference sequence). Trimming took off 5 bases at V and 3 bases at J, with 14 bases between the two ends. The CDR3 totals 14 residues. The CDR3: CASSRVYSGYEQYF. The CDR3 region has the DNA TGTGCCAGTAGTCGTGTTTATAGCGGCTACGAGCAGTACTTC.

This chain links TRBV5-1 with TRBJ2-1, with TRBD1 matching over 9 bases. Germline V gene data show CDR1 as SGHRS and CDR2 as YFSETQ. This CDR3 comprises 16 residues. Germline trimming cut 4 bases from V and 5 bases from J; bases unmatched to any gene: 10. The CDR3 region is CASSTLTGGSDNEQFF. The CDR3 DNA reads as TGCGCCAGCAGCACTTTGACAGGGGGATCGGACAATGAGCAGTTCTTC.

CDR3 nucleotides: TGTGCCAGCAGCCGCAGGGACACTGAAGCTTTCTTT. Amino acid sequence: CASSRRDTEAFF. The rearrangement links TRBV2 to TRBJ1-1; D is perhaps TRBD1 (5 bases). The germline V gene has CDR1 SNHLY and CDR2 FYNNEI. The germline V and J ends were trimmed by 6 bases and 3 bases, with 8 bases remaining between them. The CDR3 spans 12 residues.